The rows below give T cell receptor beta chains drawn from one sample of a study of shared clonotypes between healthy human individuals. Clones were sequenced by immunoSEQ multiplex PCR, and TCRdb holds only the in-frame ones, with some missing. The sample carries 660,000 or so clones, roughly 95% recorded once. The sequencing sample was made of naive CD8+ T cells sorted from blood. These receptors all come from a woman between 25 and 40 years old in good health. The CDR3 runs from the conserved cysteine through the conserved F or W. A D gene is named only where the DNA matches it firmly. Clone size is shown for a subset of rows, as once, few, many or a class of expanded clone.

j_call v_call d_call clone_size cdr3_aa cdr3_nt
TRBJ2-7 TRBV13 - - CASSPPDLAYEQYF TGTGCCAGCAGCCCCCCTGACCTTGCCTACGAGCAGTACTTC
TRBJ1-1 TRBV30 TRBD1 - CAWATGGHTEAFF TGTGCCTGGGCGACAGGGGGACACACTGAAGCTTTCTTT
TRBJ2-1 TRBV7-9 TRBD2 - CASNLAGGNNEQFF TGTGCCAGCAACCTGGCGGGGGGAAACAATGAGCAGTTCTTC
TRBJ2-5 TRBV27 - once CASSTDVVYQETQYF TGTGCCAGCAGTACGGACGTGGTGTACCAAGAGACCCAGTACTTC
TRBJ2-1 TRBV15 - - CATSRDPLSSYNEQFF TGTGCCACCAGCAGAGATCCGTTGAGCTCCTACAATGAGCAGTTCTTC
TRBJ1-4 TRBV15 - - CATSSWDMPNEKLFF TGTGCCACCAGCAGTTGGGACATGCCAAATGAAAAACTGTTTTTT
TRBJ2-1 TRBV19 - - CASSMGLGEQFF TGTGCCAGTAGTATGGGGTTAGGGGAGCAGTTCTTC
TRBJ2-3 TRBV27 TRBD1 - CASSPYPLDREFTDTQYF TGTGCCAGCAGTCCGTACCCCCTCGACAGGGAATTCACAGATACGCAGTATTTT
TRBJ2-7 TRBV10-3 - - CAISDAGPYEQYF TGTGCCATCAGTGACGCTGGTCCCTACGAGCAGTACTTC
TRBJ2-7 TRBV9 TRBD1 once CASSASGQNWHEQYF TGTGCCAGCAGCGCCTCGGGACAGAATTGGCACGAGCAGTACTTC
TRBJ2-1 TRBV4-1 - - CASSQDKAHEQFF TGCGCCAGCAGCCAAGATAAGGCTCATGAGCAGTTCTTC
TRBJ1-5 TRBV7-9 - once CASSQEGGSNQPQHF TGTGCCAGCAGTCAAGAGGGGGGGAGCAATCAGCCCCAGCATTTT
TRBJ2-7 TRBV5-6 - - CASSLGRSYEQYF TGTGCCAGCAGCTTAGGGAGATCCTACGAGCAGTACTTC
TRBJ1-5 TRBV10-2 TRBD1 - CAGKCCETGNQPQHF TGCGCCGGAAAGTGTTGTGAGACAGGGAATCAGCCCCAGCATTTT
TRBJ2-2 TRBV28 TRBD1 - CASSFPGGGNTGELFF TGTGCCAGCAGTTTCCCAGGGGGCGGCAACACCGGGGAGCTGTTTTTT
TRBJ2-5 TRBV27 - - CASSFRNLMGRNKETQYF TGTGCCAGCAGTTTCCGTAACCTCATGGGACGGAATAAAGAGACCCAGTACTTC
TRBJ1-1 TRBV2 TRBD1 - CASRGGDRGTEAFF TGTGCCAGCAGGGGAGGGGACAGGGGCACTGAAGCTTTCTTT
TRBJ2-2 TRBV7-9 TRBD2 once CASSSNSGRLGSGELFF TGTGCCAGCAGCTCGAATAGCGGGAGACTCGGGTCCGGGGAGCTGTTTTTT
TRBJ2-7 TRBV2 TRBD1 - CASSDGGTGAYEQYF TGTGCCAGCAGTGATGGAGGGACAGGGGCCTACGAGCAGTACTTC
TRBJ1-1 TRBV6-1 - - CASGRGVNTEAFF TGTGCCAGCGGCAGGGGCGTGAACACTGAAGCTTTCTTT
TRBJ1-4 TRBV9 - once CASSVMEVSEKLFF TGTGCCAGCAGCGTCATGGAAGTATCTGAAAAACTGTTTTTT
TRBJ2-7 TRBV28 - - CASKETLDPYEQYF TGTGCCAGCAAAGAGACCTTAGACCCCTACGAGCAGTACTTC
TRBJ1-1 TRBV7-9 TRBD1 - CASSLATGGNTEAFF TGTGCCAGCAGCTTAGCCACAGGGGGCAACACTGAAGCTTTCTTT
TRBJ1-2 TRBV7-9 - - CASSLAAGEGYTF TGTGCCAGCAGCTTAGCGGCGGGCGAGGGCTACACCTTC
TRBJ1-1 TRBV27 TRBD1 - CATRTGNTEAFF TGTGCCACCAGGACAGGGAACACTGAAGCTTTCTTT
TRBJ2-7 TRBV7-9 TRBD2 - CASSLVGSGSESYEQYF TGTGCCAGCAGCTTAGTCGGTAGCGGGAGTGAGTCCTACGAGCAGTACTTC
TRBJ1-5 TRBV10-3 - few CAISSGDQPQHF TGTGCCATCAGTTCGGGCGATCAGCCCCAGCATTTT